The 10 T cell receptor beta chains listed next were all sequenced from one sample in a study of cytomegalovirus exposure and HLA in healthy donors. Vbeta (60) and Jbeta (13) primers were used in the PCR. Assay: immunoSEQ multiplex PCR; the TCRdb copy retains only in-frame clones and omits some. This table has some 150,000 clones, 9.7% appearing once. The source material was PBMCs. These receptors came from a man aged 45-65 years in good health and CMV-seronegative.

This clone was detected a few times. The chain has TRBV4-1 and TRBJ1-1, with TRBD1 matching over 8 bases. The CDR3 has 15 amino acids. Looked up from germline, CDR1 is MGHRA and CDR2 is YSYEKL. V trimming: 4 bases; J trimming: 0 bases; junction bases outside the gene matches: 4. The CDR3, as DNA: TGCGCCAGCAGCCCGGACAGGGAAATGAACACTGAAGCTTTCTTT. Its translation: CASSPDREMNTEAFF.

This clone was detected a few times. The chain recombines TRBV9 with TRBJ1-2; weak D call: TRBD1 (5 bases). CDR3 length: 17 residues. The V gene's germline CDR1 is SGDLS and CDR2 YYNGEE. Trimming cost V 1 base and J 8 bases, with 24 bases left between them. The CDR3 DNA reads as TGTGCCAGCAGCGTAACCTATAATTCTTATCAGGGAAGGGGCTACACCTTC. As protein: CASSVTYNSYQGRGYTF.

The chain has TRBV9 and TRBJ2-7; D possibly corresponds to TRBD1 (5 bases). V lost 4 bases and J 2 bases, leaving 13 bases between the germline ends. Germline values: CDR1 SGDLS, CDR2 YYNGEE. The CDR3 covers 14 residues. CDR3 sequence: CASSRDSDTYEQYF. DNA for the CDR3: TGTGCCAGCAGCCGCGACAGCGATACCTACGAGCAGTACTTC.

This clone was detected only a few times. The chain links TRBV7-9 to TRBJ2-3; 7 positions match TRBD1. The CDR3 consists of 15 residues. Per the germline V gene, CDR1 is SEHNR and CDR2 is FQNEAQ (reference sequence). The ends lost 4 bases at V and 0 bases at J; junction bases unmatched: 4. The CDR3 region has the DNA TGTGCCAGCAGCTCCACAGGGGTTAGCACAGATACGCAGTATTTT. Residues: CASSSTGVSTDTQYF.

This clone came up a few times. CDR3 bases: TGTGCCAGCAGTGTCGGGACAGCGGGAGCCCGCGAGCAGTACTTC. This sequence encodes CASSVGTAGAREQYF. This chain links TRBV6-5 with TRBJ2-7; TRBD2 is a possible D gene (8 bases). The CDR3 length is 15 residues. The V end was cut by 5 bases, the J end by 6 bases, with 20 bases between. In germline, CDR1 is MNHEY, CDR2 SVGAGI.

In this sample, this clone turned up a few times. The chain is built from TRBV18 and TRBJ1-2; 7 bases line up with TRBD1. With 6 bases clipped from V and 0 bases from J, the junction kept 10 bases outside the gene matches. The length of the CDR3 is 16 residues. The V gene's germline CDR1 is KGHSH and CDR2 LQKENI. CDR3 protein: CASSLPGTEPNYGYTF. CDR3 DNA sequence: TGTGCCAGCTCTCTACCCGGGACAGAGCCTAACTATGGCTACACCTTC.

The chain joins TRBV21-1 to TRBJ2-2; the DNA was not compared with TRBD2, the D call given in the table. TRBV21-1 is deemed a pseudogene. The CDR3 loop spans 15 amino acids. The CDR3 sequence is CASSCRGESTGELFF. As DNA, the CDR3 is TGTGCCAGCAGCTGCCGCGGGGAGTCTACCGGGGAGCTGTTTTTT.

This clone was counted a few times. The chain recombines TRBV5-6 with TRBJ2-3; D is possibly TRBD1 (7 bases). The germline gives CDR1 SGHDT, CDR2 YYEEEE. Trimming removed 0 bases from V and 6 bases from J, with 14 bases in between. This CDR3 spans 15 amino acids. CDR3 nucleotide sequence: TGTGCCAGCAGCTTGGGGCAGGGGGGCTGGGATACGCAGTATTTT. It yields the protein CASSLGQGGWDTQYF.

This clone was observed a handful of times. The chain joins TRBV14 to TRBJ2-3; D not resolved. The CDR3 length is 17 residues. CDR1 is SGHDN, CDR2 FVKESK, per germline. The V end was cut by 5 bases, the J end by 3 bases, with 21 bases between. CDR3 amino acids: CASSTLSPASTTDTQYF. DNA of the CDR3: TGTGCCAGCAGCACCCTTTCCCCCGCGAGTACGACAGATACGCAGTATTTT.

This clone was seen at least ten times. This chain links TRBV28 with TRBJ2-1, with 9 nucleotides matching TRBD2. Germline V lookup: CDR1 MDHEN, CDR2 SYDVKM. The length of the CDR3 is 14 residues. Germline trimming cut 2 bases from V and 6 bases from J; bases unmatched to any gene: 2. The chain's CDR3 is CASSLAGGINEQFF. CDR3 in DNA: TGTGCCAGCAGTTTAGCGGGAGGGATCAATGAGCAGTTCTTC.